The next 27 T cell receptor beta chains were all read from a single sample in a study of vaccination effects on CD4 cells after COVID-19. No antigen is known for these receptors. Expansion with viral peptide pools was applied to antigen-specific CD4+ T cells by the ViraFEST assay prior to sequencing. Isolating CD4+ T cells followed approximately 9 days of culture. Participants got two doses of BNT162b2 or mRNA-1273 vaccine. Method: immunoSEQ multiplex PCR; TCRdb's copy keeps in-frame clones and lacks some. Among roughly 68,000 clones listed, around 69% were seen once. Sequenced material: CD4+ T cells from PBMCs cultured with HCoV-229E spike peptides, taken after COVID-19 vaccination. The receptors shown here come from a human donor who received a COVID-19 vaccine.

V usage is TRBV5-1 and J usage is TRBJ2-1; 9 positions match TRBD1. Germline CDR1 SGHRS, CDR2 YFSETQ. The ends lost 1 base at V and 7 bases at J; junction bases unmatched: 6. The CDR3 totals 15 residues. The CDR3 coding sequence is TGCGCCAGCAGCTTGTGGTCCGGGACAGGGAATGAGCAGTTCTTC. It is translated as CASSLWSGTGNEQFF.

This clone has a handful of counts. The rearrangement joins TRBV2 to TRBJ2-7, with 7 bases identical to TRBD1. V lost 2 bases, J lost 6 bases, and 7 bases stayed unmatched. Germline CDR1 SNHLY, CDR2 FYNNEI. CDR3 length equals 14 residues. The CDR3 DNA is TGTGCCAGCAGTGAAAGGGGCAGGGGGAGCGAGCAGTACGTC. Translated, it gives CASSERGRGSEQYV.

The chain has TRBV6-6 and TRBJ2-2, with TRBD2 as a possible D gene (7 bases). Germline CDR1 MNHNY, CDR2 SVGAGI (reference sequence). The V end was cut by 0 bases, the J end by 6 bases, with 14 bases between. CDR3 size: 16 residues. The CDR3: CASSYSGGGRAGELFF. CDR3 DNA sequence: TGTGCCAGCAGTTACTCAGGGGGGGGTCGGGCCGGGGAGCTGTTTTTT.

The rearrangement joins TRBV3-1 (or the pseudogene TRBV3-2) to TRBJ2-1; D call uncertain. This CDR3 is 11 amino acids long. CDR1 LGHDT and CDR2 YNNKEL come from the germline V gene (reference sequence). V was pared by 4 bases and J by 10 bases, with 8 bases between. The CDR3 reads CASSRLGEQFF. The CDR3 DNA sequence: TGTGCCAGCAGCCGCTTAGGGGAGCAGTTCTTC.

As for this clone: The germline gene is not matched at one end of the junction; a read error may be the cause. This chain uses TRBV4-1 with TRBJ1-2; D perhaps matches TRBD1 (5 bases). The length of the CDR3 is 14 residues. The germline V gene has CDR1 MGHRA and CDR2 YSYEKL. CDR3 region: CASSQGQTPYRYTF. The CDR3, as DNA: TGCGCCAGCAGCCAAGGACAGACCCCCTATCGCTACACCTTC.

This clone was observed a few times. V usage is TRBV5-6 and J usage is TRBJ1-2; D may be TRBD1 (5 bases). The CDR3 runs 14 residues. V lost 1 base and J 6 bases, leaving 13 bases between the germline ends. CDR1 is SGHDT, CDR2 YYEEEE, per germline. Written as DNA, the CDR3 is TGTGCCAGCAGCTTGCAGGGAGGGTCTGATGGCTACACCTTC. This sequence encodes CASSLQGGSDGYTF.

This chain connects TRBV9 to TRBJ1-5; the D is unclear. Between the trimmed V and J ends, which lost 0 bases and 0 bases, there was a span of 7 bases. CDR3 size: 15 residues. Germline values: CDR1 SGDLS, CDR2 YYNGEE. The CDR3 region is CASSVGADSNQPQHF. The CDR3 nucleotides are TGTGCCAGCAGCGTAGGGGCTGATAGCAATCAGCCCCAGCATTTT.

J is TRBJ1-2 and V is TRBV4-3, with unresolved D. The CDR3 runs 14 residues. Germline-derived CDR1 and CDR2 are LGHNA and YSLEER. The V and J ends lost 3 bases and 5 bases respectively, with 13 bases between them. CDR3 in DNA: TGCGCCAGCAGCCAGCAAGGTGGATCTTATGGCTACACCTTC. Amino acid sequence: CASSQQGGSYGYTF.

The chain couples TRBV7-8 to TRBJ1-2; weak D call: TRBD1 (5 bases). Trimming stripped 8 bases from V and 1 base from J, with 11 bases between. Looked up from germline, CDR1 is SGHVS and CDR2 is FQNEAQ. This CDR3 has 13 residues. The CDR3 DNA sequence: TGTGCCAGCCGGGACCTAATTAACTATGGCTACACCTTC. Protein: CASRDLINYGYTF.

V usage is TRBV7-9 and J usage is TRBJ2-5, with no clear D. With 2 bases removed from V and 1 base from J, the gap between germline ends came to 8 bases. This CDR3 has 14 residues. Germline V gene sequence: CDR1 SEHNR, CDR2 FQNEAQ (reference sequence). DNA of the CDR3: TGTGCCAGCAGCTTATCCGGCAGCCAAGAGACCCAGTACTTC. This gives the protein CASSLSGSQETQYF. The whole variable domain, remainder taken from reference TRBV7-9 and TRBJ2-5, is DTGVSQNPRHKITKRGQNVTFRCDPISEHNRLYWYRQTLGQGPEFLTYFQNEAQLEKSRLLSDRFSAERPKGSFSTLEIQRTEQGDSAMYLCASSLSGSQETQYFGPGTRLLVL.

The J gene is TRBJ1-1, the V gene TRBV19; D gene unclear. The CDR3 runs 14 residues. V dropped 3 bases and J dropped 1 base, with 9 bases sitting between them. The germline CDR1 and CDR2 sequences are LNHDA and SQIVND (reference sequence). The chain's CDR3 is CASSIGVANTEAFF. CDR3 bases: TGTGCCAGTAGTATCGGAGTGGCGAACACTGAAGCTTTCTTT.

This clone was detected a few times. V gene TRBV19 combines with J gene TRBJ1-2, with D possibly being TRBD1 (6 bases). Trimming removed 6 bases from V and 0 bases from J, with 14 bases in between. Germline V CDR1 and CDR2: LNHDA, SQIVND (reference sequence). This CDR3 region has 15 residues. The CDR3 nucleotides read TGTGCCAGTAGAAGAACAGGGACCGCTAACTATGGCTACACCTTC. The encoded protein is CASRRTGTANYGYTF.

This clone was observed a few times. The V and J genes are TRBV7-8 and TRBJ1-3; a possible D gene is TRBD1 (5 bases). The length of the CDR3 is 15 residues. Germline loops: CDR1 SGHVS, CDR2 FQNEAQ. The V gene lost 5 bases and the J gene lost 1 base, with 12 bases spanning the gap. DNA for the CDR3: TGTGCCAGCAGCCCCTGGCAGGGATCTGGAAACACCATATATTTT. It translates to CASSPWQGSGNTIYF.

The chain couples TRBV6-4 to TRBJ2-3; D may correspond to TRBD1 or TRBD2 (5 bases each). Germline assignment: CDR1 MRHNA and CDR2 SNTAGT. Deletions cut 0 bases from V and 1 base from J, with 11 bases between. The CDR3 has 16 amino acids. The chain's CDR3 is CASSDSEGRRTDTQYF. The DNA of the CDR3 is TGTGCCAGCAGTGACTCCGAGGGGCGTCGCACAGATACGCAGTATTTT.

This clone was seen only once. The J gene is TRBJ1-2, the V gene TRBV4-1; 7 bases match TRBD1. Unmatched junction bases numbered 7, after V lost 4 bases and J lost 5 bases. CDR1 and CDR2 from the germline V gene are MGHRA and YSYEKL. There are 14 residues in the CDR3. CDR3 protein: CASSLDRASYGYTF. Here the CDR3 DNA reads TGCGCCAGCAGCCTTGACAGGGCCTCTTATGGCTACACCTTC.

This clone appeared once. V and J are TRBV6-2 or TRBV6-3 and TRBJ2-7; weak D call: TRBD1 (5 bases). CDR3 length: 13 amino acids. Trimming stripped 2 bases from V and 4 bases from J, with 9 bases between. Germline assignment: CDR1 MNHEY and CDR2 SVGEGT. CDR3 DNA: TGTGCCAGCAGTTACGCAGGGTTTTACGAGCAGTACGTC. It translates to CASSYAGFYEQYV.

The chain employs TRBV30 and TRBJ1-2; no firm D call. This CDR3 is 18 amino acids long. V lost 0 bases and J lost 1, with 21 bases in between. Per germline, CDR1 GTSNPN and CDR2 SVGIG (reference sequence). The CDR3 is CAWSVTRVMRFDNYGYTF. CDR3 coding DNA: TGTGCCTGGAGTGTAACAAGGGTTATGAGATTTGATAACTATGGCTACACCTTC.

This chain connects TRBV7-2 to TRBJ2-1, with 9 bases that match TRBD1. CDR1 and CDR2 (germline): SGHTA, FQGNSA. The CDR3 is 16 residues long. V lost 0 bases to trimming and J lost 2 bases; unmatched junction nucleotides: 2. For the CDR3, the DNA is TGTGCCAGCAGCTTAGCGGGGACAGGGACCTACAATGAGCAGTTCTTC. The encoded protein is CASSLAGTGTYNEQFF.

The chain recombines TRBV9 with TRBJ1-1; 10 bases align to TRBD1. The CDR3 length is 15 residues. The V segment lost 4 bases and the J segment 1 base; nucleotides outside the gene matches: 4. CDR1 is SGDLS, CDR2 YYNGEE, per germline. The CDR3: CASSPRDRGNTEAFF. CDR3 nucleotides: TGTGCCAGCAGCCCCCGGGACAGGGGGAACACTGAAGCTTTCTTT.

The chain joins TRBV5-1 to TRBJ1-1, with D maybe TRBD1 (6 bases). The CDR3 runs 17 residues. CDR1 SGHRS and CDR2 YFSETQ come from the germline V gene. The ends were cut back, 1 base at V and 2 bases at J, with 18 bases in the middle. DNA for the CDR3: TGCGCCAGCAGCTTGTCCCCGGGGGCTCGCCAAAACACTGAAGCTTTCTTT. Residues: CASSLSPGARQNTEAFF.

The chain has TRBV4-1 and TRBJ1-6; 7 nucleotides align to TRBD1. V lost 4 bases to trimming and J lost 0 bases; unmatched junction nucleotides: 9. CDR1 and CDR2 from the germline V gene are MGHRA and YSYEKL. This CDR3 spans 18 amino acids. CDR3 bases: TGCGCCAGCAGCCTAAGGGACAGTGGGAGCTCCTATAATTCACCCCTCCACTTT. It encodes CASSLRDSGSSYNSPLHF.

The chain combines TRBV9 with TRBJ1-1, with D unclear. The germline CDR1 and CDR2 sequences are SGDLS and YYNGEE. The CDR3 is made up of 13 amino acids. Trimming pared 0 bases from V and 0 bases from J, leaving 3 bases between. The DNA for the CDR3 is TGTGCCAGCAGCGTAGACATGAACACTGAAGCTTTCTTT. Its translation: CASSVDMNTEAFF.

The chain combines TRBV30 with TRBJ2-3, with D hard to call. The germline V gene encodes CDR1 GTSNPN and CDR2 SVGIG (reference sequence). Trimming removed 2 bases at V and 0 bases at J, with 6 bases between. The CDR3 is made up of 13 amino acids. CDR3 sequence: CAWSLKSTDTQYF. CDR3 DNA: TGTGCCTGGAGTCTAAAGAGCACAGATACGCAGTATTTT. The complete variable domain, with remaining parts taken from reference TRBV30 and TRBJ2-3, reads SQTIHQWPATLVQPVGSPLSLECTVEGTSNPNLYWYRQAAGRGLQLLFYSVGIGQISSEVPQNLSASRPQDRQFILSSKKLLLSDSGFYLCAWSLKSTDTQYFGPGTRLTVL.

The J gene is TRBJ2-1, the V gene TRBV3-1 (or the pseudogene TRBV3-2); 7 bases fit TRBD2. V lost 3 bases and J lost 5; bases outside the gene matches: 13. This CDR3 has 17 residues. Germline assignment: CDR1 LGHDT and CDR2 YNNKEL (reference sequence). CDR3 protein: CASSHETGLTIHNEQFF. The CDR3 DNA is TGTGCCAGCAGCCACGAGACGGGACTAACGATCCACAATGAGCAGTTCTTC.

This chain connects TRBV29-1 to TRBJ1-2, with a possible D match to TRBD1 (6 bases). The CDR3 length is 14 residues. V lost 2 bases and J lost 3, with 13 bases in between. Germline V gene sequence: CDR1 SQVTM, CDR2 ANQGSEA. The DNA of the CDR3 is TGCAGCGTTGAAATCGCTCAGGGGCACTATGGCTACACCTTC. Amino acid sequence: CSVEIAQGHYGYTF.

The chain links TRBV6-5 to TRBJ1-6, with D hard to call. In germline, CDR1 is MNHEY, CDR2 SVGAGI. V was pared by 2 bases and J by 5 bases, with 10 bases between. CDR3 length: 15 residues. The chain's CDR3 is CASSYGRGNNSPLHF. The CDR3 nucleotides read TGTGCCAGCAGTTACGGCAGAGGGAATAATTCACCCCTCCACTTT.

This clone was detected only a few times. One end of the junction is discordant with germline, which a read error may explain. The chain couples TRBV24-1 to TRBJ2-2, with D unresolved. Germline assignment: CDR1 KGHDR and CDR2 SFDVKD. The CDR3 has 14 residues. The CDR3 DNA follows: TGTGCCACTAGTGGTAAACCGAACACCGGGGAGCTGTTTTTT. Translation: CATSGKPNTGELFF.